Given below is one T cell receptor beta chain in context. Antigen: not known. This sample was included in a study of shared clonotypes between healthy human individuals. Findings and caveats of the study: Generation of non-shared clonotypes was less probable than generation of clonotypes shared by all four donors.

The assay was carried out at the deep level. Data came from immunoSEQ multiplex PCR; TCRdb stores just in-frame clones and leaves some out. Of about 870,000 clones in the sample, around 92% are singletons; the top ten hold around 24%. Per germline, CDR1 SGHVS and CDR2 FQNEAQ. The CDR3 totals 14 residues. V was cut by 5 bases and J by 7 bases, with 17 bases left in between. Positively selected for CCR7, the CD45RO-negative cells used as naive CD8 cells excluded terminally differentiated effector memory CD45RA+ cells. Donors had no recently reported acute infections or vaccinations and were HIV-negative.

The sequencing sample was made of naive CD8+ T cells sorted from blood. The J gene is TRBJ1-1, the V gene TRBV7-8, with no clear D. The sequence was obtained from a man aged 25 to 40 in good health. The CDR3 is CASSQSEGLLEAFF. For the CDR3, the DNA is TGTGCCAGCAGCCAAAGTGAGGGTCTGCTTGAAGCTTTCTTT.